The T cell receptor beta chain described here comes from a study of identical twins. Per the germline V gene, CDR1 is MDHEN and CDR2 is SYDVKM. V was clipped by 4 bases and J by 1 base; unmatched bases: 16. The CDR3 sequence is 19 residues long. TCRdb re-analysed the 5' RACE reads in MiXCR, keeping a single row per CDR3 protein. The sample records 1.5 million to 2 million distinct CDR3 sequences, around 29% being singletons. The study, taken as a whole, reports: For cord blood, abundant beta clonotypes had fewer insertions, unlike memory repertoires, which showed none.

To note about this clonotype: Its antigen is not known.

The chain employs TRBV28 and TRBJ2-5; 9 positions agree with TRBD2. The material sequenced was cord blood. The TCR comes from a newborn girl in good health. The CDR3 region has the DNA TGTGCCAGCAGTTCAAGGTTAGCGGGAGTGGTGACCTTCCAAGAGACCCAGTACTTC. Translated: CASSSRLAGVVTFQETQYF.